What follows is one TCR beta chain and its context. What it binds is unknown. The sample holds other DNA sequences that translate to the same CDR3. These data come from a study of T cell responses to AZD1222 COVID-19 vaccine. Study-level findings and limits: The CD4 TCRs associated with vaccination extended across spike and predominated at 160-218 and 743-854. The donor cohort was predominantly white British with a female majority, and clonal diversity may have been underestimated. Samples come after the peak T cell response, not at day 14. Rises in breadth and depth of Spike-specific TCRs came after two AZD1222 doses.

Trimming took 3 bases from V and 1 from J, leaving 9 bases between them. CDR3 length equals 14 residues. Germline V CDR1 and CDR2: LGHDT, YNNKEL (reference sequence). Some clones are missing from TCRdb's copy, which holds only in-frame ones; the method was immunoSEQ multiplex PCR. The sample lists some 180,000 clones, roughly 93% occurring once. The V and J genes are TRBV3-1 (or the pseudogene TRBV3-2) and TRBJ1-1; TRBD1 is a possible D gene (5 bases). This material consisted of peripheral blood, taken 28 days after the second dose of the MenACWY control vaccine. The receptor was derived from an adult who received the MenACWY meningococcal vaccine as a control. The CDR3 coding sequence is TGTGCCAGCAGCCAGCTTCAGGGGAACACTGAAGCTTTCTTT. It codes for CASSQLQGNTEAFF.